These 7 T cell receptor beta chains came from one sample sequenced in a study of T cell repertoires in cytomegalovirus infection. TCRdb redid the calling of the reads with MiXCR, one entry per CDR3 protein. The table lists 200,000 or so distinct CDR3 sequences, about 21% of them singletons. The sequencing input was PBMCs. The receptor source for this set is a human donor in good health (CMV status not recorded). Some clones in this sample may be carry-over from other donors' samples.

V usage is TRBV7-4 and J usage is TRBJ1-5; unclear D gene. The CDR3 runs to 14 residues. The V end lost 4 bases, the J end lost 6 bases, and 13 bases lay between the germline ends. The germline V gene has CDR1 SGHVT and CDR2 SQSDAQ. CDR3 nucleotides: TGTGCCAGCAGCTCTGGTGGCGTCGGTCAGCCCCAGCATTTT. It specifies CASSSGGVGQPQHF.

The rearrangement uses TRBV19 and TRBJ2-3; 11 nucleotides match TRBD2. Germline assignment: CDR1 LNHDA and CDR2 SQIVND (reference sequence). The CDR3 is 15 residues long. J was trimmed by 2 bases and V by 4 bases; bases with no gene match: 2. The CDR3 loop reads CASSTGLAATDTQYF. In DNA, the CDR3 is TGTGCCAGTAGTACGGGACTAGCGGCCACAGATACGCAGTATTTT.

V usage is TRBV6-5 and J usage is TRBJ1-1; perhaps TRBD1 as D (5 bases). Germline V gives CDR1 MNHEY, CDR2 SVGAGI. Trimming shortened V by 2 bases and J by 6 bases, and 7 bases separated the two germline ends. The CDR3 loop spans 12 amino acids. The CDR3 sequence is CASSYLGAEAFF. The DNA for the CDR3 is TGTGCCAGCAGTTACCTGGGGGCTGAAGCTTTCTTT.

This clonotype was observed a few times. The V gene is TRBV20-1, the J gene TRBJ2-4; 12 bases are a match to TRBD2. V shed 5 bases, J shed 3 bases, and the junction held 8 bases outside the gene matches. CDR3 length equals 16 residues. Germline CDR1 DFQATT, CDR2 SNEGSKA (reference sequence). CDR3 bases: TGCAGTGCTTTTAGACCGGGACTAGCGGGCAAAAACATTCAGTACTTC. The encoded protein is CSAFRPGLAGKNIQYF.

The CDR3 spells CASGHMKGAAGTEAFF. DNA of the CDR3: TGTGCCAGCGGGCATATGAAGGGGGCTGCGGGCACTGAAGCTTTCTTT. The chain recombines TRBV2 with TRBJ1-1; 7 nucleotides agree with TRBD1. The length of the CDR3 is 16 residues. Germline V gene data show CDR1 as SNHLY and CDR2 as FYNNEI. Unmatched junction bases numbered 16, after V lost 8 bases and J lost 4 bases.

There are a few counts of this clonotype. This rearrangement joins TRBV5-1 to TRBJ2-1, with 7 bases that match TRBD1. Germline values: CDR1 SGHRS, CDR2 YFSETQ. The CDR3 length is 14 residues. Trimming removed 5 bases from V and 5 bases from J; junction bases left unmatched: 7. The CDR3 nucleotides are TGCGCCAGCAGGCAAAGTGACAGGGACAATGAGCAGTTCTTC. Its protein product is CASRQSDRDNEQFF.

This rearrangement joins TRBV12-3 or TRBV12-4 to TRBJ2-1; no reliable D call. V lost 8 bases, J lost 0 bases, and 11 bases lay in between. This CDR3 has 14 residues. CDR3 sequence (DNA): TGTGCCAGCGAAACCCTGGGCTCCTACAATGAGCAGTTCTTC. Translating gives CASETLGSYNEQFF.